This T cell receptor (beta chain) derives from a study of memory CD4+ T cells and cytomegalovirus serostatus. Profiling relied on immunoSEQ multiplex PCR, and the TCRdb table lists in-frame clones only, not all of them. Here the sample spans over 50,000 clones, approximately 85% being singletons. The sort gate was single viable CD3+CD4+CD8-CD45RO+ cells for memory CD4+ T cells. V shed 5 bases, J shed 0 bases, and the junction held 4 bases outside the gene matches. Germline V gene sequence: CDR1 MDHEN, CDR2 SYDVKM. The CDR3 is 15 residues long. The chain combines TRBV28 with TRBJ1-2; TRBD1 matches 9 bases. Sequenced material: memory CD4+ T cells from blood. The receptor was isolated from an adult in good health and CMV-seronegative. The CDR3 reads CASSGDRVANYGYTF. CDR3 in DNA: TGTGCCAGCAGTGGGGACAGGGTGGCTAACTATGGCTACACCTTC.